This T cell receptor (beta chain) was obtained from a study of T cell repertoires in cytomegalovirus infection. Study results and caveats: Carriage of CMV together with the relevant HLA was identifiable through cumulative public TCR beta family frequency. The ex vivo response was dominated by HLA-C-restricted CMV-specific TCR beta clonotypes.

Germline CDR1 is WSHSY and CDR2 is SAAADI. V dropped 3 bases and J dropped 3; count of bases not matched to a gene: 3. The CDR3 is 15 residues long. This clonotype was found once. Its antigen is not identified. TCRdb analysed the reads with MiXCR anew, one entry per CDR3 protein. The data contain a few hundred thousand distinct CDR3 sequences, 30% to 40% of them singletons. This sequence originates from a human donor in good health (CMV status not recorded). Some clones in this sample may be carry-over from other donors' samples. The starting material was cultured PBMCs, obtained from culture after CMV antigen stimulation. The chain is built from TRBV10-2 and TRBJ1-5; 9 nucleotides match TRBD1. Here the CDR3 reads CASSDGTGSNQPQHF. For the CDR3, the DNA is TGCGCCAGCAGTGACGGGACAGGGTCCAATCAGCCCCAGCATTTT.